This TCR beta chain was captured in a study of blood T cell repertoires in COVID-19. Produced via immunoSEQ multiplex PCR; TCRdb's table is partial and in-frame only. The data show roughly 250,000 clones, with 80% to 85% seen just once and over 10% held by the top ten. Trimming removed 3 bases at V and 0 bases at J, with 15 bases between. This CDR3 contains 16 residues. The V gene's germline CDR1 is GTSNPN and CDR2 SVGIG (reference sequence). The chain recombines TRBV30 with TRBJ1-3, with D possibly TRBD1 on 6 matching bases. The source is a woman aged 55-69 years with active or convalescent COVID-19. The sequenced sample consisted of peripheral blood. The CDR3 spells CAWSGGPITSGNTIYF. The CDR3 bases are TGTGCCTGGAGCGGGGGGCCAATAACCTCTGGAAACACCATATATTTT.